A selection of T cell receptor beta chains follows, all from one sample in a study of CD8+ T cells in alopecia areata. Profiling relied on immunoSEQ multiplex PCR, and the TCRdb table lists in-frame clones only, not all of them. The sample yields under 150,000 clones, around three fifths seen once. Material: CD4+ T cells sorted from blood, obtained at week 24, from a patient treated with tofacitinib. These receptors all stem from a human donor with alopecia areata. CDR3s include the opening cysteine and the closing phenylalanine or tryptophan. Each record gives: clone size, V gene, D gene, J gene, CDR3 DNA, CDR3 protein. D genes are given only for firm matches. Expanded clones are given a class, and other clones once, few, many or no size at all.

>.|TRBV20-1|.|TRBJ2-5
TGCAGTGCTCGCAGGGGAGAGACCCAGTACTTC
CSARRGETQYF
>.|TRBV5-4|.|TRBJ2-6
TGTGCCAGCAGCTTGGGAGGGGCGCTCGGCTCTGGGGCCAACGTCCTGACTTTC
CASSLGGALGSGANVLTF
>many|TRBV6-6|TRBD1|TRBJ2-1
TGTGCCGCCAGGGATGTAGGGGGCGTGATAGGAGATGAGCAGTTCTTC
CAARDVGGVIGDEQFF
>few|TRBV6-1|.|TRBJ1-2
TGTGCCAGCAGTGGAGGCCAGGCGGGTTACTATGGCTACACCTTC
CASSGGQAGYYGYTF
>few|TRBV19|TRBD1|TRBJ1-1
TGTGCCAGCAGTGGGGACAGGGGTGCAGCTTTCTTT
CASSGDRGAAFF
>few|TRBV30|TRBD1|TRBJ2-1
TGTGCCTGGAGTAGGGGACAGGGGGCGAGTGAGCAGTTCTTC
CAWSRGQGASEQFF
>.|TRBV6-5|TRBD1|TRBJ2-2
TGTGCCAGCAACGGACAGGGGGAAACCGGGGAGCTGTTTTTT
CASNGQGETGELFF
>.|TRBV5-1|TRBD2|TRBJ2-1
TGCGCCAGCAGCTGGGGCGGGGGGAATGAGCAGTTCTTC
CASSWGGGNEQFF
>.|TRBV2|.|TRBJ2-6
TGTGCCAGAGGGGGTTTCTCTGGGGCCAACGTCCTGACTTTC
CARGGFSGANVLTF
>.|TRBV25-1|.|TRBJ1-2
TGTGCCAGCAGTGAATCGGGCAGCGGGACTAACTATGGCTACACCTTC
CASSESGSGTNYGYTF
>.|TRBV19|.|TRBJ1-5
TGTGCCAGTAGTATTCGGGGAGCTCAGCCCCAGCATTTT
CASSIRGAQPQHF
>few|TRBV6-1|.|TRBJ1-4
TGTGCCAGCAGGAGAACTAATGAAAAACTGTTTTTT
CASRRTNEKLFF
>.|TRBV30|.|TRBJ2-2
TGTGCCTTAAAAGTGGGGCCGCGAGTCACCGGGGAGCTGTTTTTT
CALKVGPRVTGELFF
>.|TRBV30|.|TRBJ2-7
TGTGCCTGGAGGGCCGGGACATTAAACTACGAGCAGTACTTC
CAWRAGTLNYEQYF
>.|TRBV27|.|TRBJ1-5
TGTGCCAGCAGTGACCGAAGGGGTCAGCCCCAGCATTTT
CASSDRRGQPQHF
>.|TRBV5-1|.|TRBJ2-7
TGCGCCAGCAGCGGATCACCCGAGGTGACTGGGGAGCAGTACTTC
CASSGSPEVTGEQYF
>.|TRBV7-9|.|TRBJ1-2
TGTGCCAGCAGCTCAGTGGAGGGCTACACCTTC
CASSSVEGYTF
>few|TRBV20-1|TRBD2|TRBJ2-5
TGCAGACTCGACGGGGGGAAGACCCAGTACTTC
CRLDGGKTQYF
>.|TRBV4-1|TRBD2|TRBJ2-2
TGCGCCAGCAGCTTGGGGACTAGCGGGGCCGTGAAGTCTGCCGGGGAGCTGTTTTTT
CASSLGTSGAVKSAGELFF
>.|TRBV27|.|TRBJ1-2
TGTGCCAGCAGTTTATGGGGCCGTGGCCACGCCGTCTATGGCTACACCTTC
CASSLWGRGHAVYGYTF
>.|TRBV5-6|.|TRBJ1-2
TGTGCCAGCAGCTTGGGCACAGGGACCTATGGCTACACCTTC
CASSLGTGTYGYTF
>once|TRBV11-2|.|TRBJ2-2
TGTGCCAGCAGCTTAGGGGACGGATCCGGGGAGCTGTTTTTT
CASSLGDGSGELFF
>.|TRBV6-6|.|TRBJ2-6
TGTGCCAGCAGCGACACAGGGACCGGGGCCAACGTCCTGACTTTC
CASSDTGTGANVLTF
>.|TRBV29-1|.|TRBJ1-2
TGCAGCGTTGAAGGGGGCGCGGGCGGCTACACCTTC
CSVEGGAGGYTF
>.|TRBV18|.|TRBJ2-3
TGTGCCAGCTCACCCTCTGGTGGGAATGCGCAGTATTTT
CASSPSGGNAQYF
>.|TRBV5-1|.|TRBJ1-6
TGCGCCACCAAGGGGCCGGGGGGGTCTTCACCCCTCCACTTT
CATKGPGGSSPLHF
>few|TRBV4-2|.|TRBJ1-6
TGTGCCATCAGCAGTTGGCAGGAAAATTCACCCCTCCACTTT
CAISSWQENSPLHF
>few|TRBV30|.|TRBJ2-1
TGTGCCTGGAGGGGAGGACAGTCCGACTCCTACAATGAGCAGTTCTTC
CAWRGGQSDSYNEQFF
>few|TRBV6-5|.|TRBJ1-4
TGTGCCAGCAGTTACTCAGGGAGGGTTGGGGAAAAACTGTTTTTT
CASSYSGRVGEKLFF
>.|TRBV1|.|TRBJ1-1
TGCACCAGCAGCCAAGAGGGACAGGGGGGTCCGAGGAGTGAAGCTTTCTTT
CTSSQEGQGGPRSEAFF
>.|TRBV6-6|TRBD1|TRBJ2-4
TGTGCCAGCAGACCGACAGGGCCCAAAAACATTCAGTACTTC
CASRPTGPKNIQYF
>few|TRBV4-3|.|TRBJ2-1
TGCGCCAGCAGCCAAGATGGGGGGCCGTACAATGAGCAGTTCTTC
CASSQDGGPYNEQFF
>few|TRBV7-2|TRBD1|TRBJ2-5
TGTGCCAGCAGCGATATCCACCCAGGGGGCGGAGAGACCCAGTACTTC
CASSDIHPGGGETQYF
>.|TRBV11-2|.|TRBJ2-5
TGTGCCAGCAGCTTAGATCGCAGCCAAGAGACCCAGTACTTC
CASSLDRSQETQYF
>few|TRBV18|TRBD1|TRBJ2-5
TGTGCCAGCTCACCTGAGACAGGGGGCGGAGAGACCCAGTACTTC
CASSPETGGGETQYF
>.|TRBV9|TRBD1|TRBJ1-1
TGTGCCAGCAGCGTAGAGACAGGGGTTGCCACTGAAGCTTTCTTT
CASSVETGVATEAFF
>once|TRBV2|.|TRBJ2-5
TGTGCCAGCAGTGGACTTGAAGAGACCCAGTACTTC
CASSGLEETQYF
>.|TRBV5-1|.|TRBJ2-2
TGCGCCAGCAGCTTGGTGCCGGGGGCCTCCGGGGAGCTGTTTTTT
CASSLVPGASGELFF
>.|TRBV19|.|TRBJ1-6
TGTGCCAGTAGCGACAGTCAAAATTCACCCCTCCACTTT
CASSDSQNSPLHF
>.|TRBV10-3|.|TRBJ2-1
TGTGCCATCACCCCTGGACCCTACAGGCTTACAAATGAGCAGTTCTTC
CAITPGPYRLTNEQFF
>.|TRBV7-2|TRBD2|TRBJ2-5
TGTGCCAGCAGCTTAAGTGCGGGGGGGCTAGGGACCCAGTACTTC
CASSLSAGGLGTQYF
>.|TRBV29-1|.|TRBJ2-5
TGCAGCGTTGGAACAGCGCAAGAGACCCAGTACTTC
CSVGTAQETQYF
>few|TRBV29-1|.|TRBJ2-2
TGCAGCGTTGCGAGTACCGGGGCCGGGGAGCTGTTTTTT
CSVASTGAGELFF
>.|TRBV2|TRBD2|TRBJ2-7
TGTGCCAGCAGTGTTCGGCGAGGACTAGCGGGGGGGATCTCCTACGAGCAGTACTTC
CASSVRRGLAGGISYEQYF
>.|TRBV7-9|.|TRBJ2-5
TGTGCCAGCAGCTCCTACCAGGGAGTAGAGACCCAGTACTTC
CASSSYQGVETQYF
>.|TRBV2|.|TRBJ2-7
TGTGCCAGCAGCGTACTGGACAGCTTGGGTGAGCAGTACTTC
CASSVLDSLGEQYF
>.|TRBV10-3|.|TRBJ1-6
TGTGCCATCAGTGTGGCCGAAAGCTCCTATAATTCACCCCTCCACTTT
CAISVAESSYNSPLHF
>.|TRBV5-6|.|TRBJ1-1
TGTGCCAGCAGCTTGGGAGGGTTGGACACTGAAGCTTTCTTT
CASSLGGLDTEAFF
>.|TRBV5-1|.|TRBJ2-1
TGCGCCAGCAGCTTGACTGACAATGAGCAGTTCTTC
CASSLTDNEQFF
>.|TRBV15|.|TRBJ1-6
TGTGCCACCAGCAGGGACATTTCACCCCTCCACTTT
CATSRDISPLHF